What follows are 5 T cell receptor beta chains derived from one specimen sequenced in a study of T cell responses to AZD1222 COVID-19 vaccine (dated by TCRdb to about 2021). The library was obtained by the immunoSEQ multiplex PCR assay. Sourced from immuneACCESS, this table was stored by TCRdb with only in-frame sequences that have V and J called. A share of the clones is absent; for the studies checked, an unresolved V gene accounts for under half, and the remainder has no known explanation. This sample lists 100,000 to 150,000 clones; 80% to 90% were detected once. About a fifth of the sample rests with the top ten. Taken with the paper, the label for time point translates to: baseline before first vaccination. Sequencing was performed on peripheral blood, taken on day 0 of AZD1222 vaccination. Source of these receptors: an adult in good health.

The V and J genes are TRBV14 and TRBJ2-1; 10 bases match TRBD2. CDR3 length: 15 amino acids. J was trimmed by 4 bases and V by 4 bases; bases with no gene match: 4. Per germline, CDR1 SGHDN and CDR2 FVKESK. The CDR3, as DNA: TGTGCCAGCAGCCCTAGCGGGGGCTATTACAATGAGCAGTTCTTC. Protein sequence: CASSPSGGYYNEQFF.

The chain employs TRBV5-4 and TRBJ2-2, with 9 bases fitting TRBD2. The germline gives CDR1 SGHNT, CDR2 YYREEE (reference sequence). The junction had 6 bases not matched to a gene; V was cut back by 1 base and J by 2 bases. The CDR3 consists of 17 residues. For the CDR3, the DNA is TGTGCCAGCAGCTTGCGGCTAGCGGGGATAAACACCGGGGAGCTGTTTTTT. It yields the protein CASSLRLAGINTGELFF.

The chain employs TRBV4-1 and TRBJ1-6; D is undetermined. V gave up 1 base and J gave up 8 bases, with 24 bases separating them. Germline V CDR1 and CDR2: MGHRA, YSYEKL. This CDR3 spans 19 amino acids. The CDR3 sequence is CASSQASVHVPRTYSPLHF. CDR3 in DNA: TGCGCCAGCAGCCAAGCATCGGTCCATGTACCTCGGACGTATTCACCCCTCCACTTT.

V usage is TRBV19 and J usage is TRBJ1-4, with 8 bases that match TRBD1. J lost 6 bases, V lost 5 bases, and 8 bases had no gene match. The CDR3 is 15 amino acids. Germline V gives CDR1 LNHDA, CDR2 SQIVND (reference sequence). The CDR3 protein is CASSPKQGGDEKLFF. Here the CDR3 DNA reads TGTGCCAGTAGTCCGAAACAGGGGGGGGATGAAAAACTGTTTTTT.

The genes are TRBV14 and TRBJ2-5; TRBD1 agrees at 8 bases. Germline V gene data show CDR1 as SGHDN and CDR2 as FVKESK. This CDR3 region has 11 residues. The trim removed 3 bases at V and 14 bases at J, leaving 5 bases unmatched. The DNA for the CDR3 is TGTGCCAGCAGCCAGCGACAGGGGTTATACTTC. Residues: CASSQRQGLYF.